Below, 9 T cell receptor beta chains from the same sample are listed, as sequenced in a study of cytomegalovirus exposure and HLA in healthy donors. In the PCR, 60 Vbeta and 13 Jbeta primers were used. Only in-frame clones appear in the TCRdb table, and some are missing; sequencing was by immunoSEQ multiplex PCR. The sample contains over 150,000 clones, approximately 85% of which appear only once. The sample was PBMCs. The source of these receptors is a woman aged 45 to 65 in good health and CMV-seropositive.

V is TRBV7-2 and J is TRBJ2-1; no firm D call. The CDR3 is made up of 13 amino acids. Looked up from germline, CDR1 is SGHTA and CDR2 is FQGNSA. Trimming pared 1 base from V and 7 bases from J, leaving 8 bases between. DNA of the CDR3: TGTGCCAGCAGCTTAGGCAGGTCTAATGAGCAGTTCTTC. This sequence encodes CASSLGRSNEQFF.

This chain uses TRBV6-5 with TRBJ2-7; tentative D call: TRBD1 (6 bases). The V end was cut by 6 bases, the J end by 4 bases, with 16 bases between. The CDR3 is 14 amino acids. The germline V gene encodes CDR1 MNHEY and CDR2 SVGAGI. The DNA for the CDR3 is TGTGCCAGCAGACGTGGTCAGGGGAATTACGAGCAGTACTTC. This gives the protein CASRRGQGNYEQYF.

This sequence joins TRBV15 and TRBJ2-7; D gene uncertain. CDR1 and CDR2 from the germline V gene are LNHNV and YYDKDF (reference sequence). V gave up 0 bases and J gave up 7 bases, with 10 bases separating them. This CDR3 spans 13 amino acids. CDR3 sequence: CATSRDASREQYF. DNA of the CDR3: TGTGCCACCAGCAGAGATGCATCTAGGGAGCAGTACTTC.

This chain connects TRBV7-2 to TRBJ2-5, with TRBD2 matching 9 bases. CDR1 is SGHTA, CDR2 FQGNSA, per germline. The CDR3 loop spans 16 amino acids. The V gene end was trimmed by 5 bases and the J gene end by 3 bases; junction bases not matched to a gene: 10. The CDR3 bases are TGTGCCAGCAGCCGCACCGGCGGGGGGGCGGAAGAGACCCAGTACTTC. Translation: CASSRTGGGAEETQYF.

This chain joins TRBV9 and TRBJ1-3; D unclear. Trimming took 0 bases from V and 0 from J, leaving 7 bases between them. From germline, CDR1 is SGDLS and CDR2 YYNGEE. The CDR3 is 15 amino acids. The CDR3 region is CASSVDTYSGNTIYF. The DNA of the CDR3 is TGTGCCAGCAGCGTAGATACTTACTCTGGAAACACCATATATTTT.

The CDR3 bases are TGTGCCAGCAGCCGGGACAGGGGGGAGAGGGATACGCAGTATTTT. Amino acids: CASSRDRGERDTQYF. This sequence joins TRBV5-6 and TRBJ2-3; 11 positions agree with TRBD1. This CDR3 has 15 amino acids. The ends lost 4 bases at V and 6 bases at J; junction bases unmatched: 7. Germline CDR1 is SGHDT and CDR2 is YYEEEE.

This clone was seen more than once but under ten times. The rearrangement joins TRBV2 to TRBJ2-1, with a tentative D call TRBD2 (5 bases). Per germline, CDR1 SNHLY and CDR2 FYNNEI. The CDR3 loop spans 17 amino acids. V was pared by 6 bases and J by 9 bases, with 27 bases between. CDR3 sequence reads: CASSASWPLIVGVEQFF. The CDR3 region has the DNA TGTGCCAGCAGCGCGTCCTGGCCCCTAATAGTGGGAGTTGAGCAGTTCTTC.

The J gene is TRBJ1-5, the V gene TRBV15, with TRBD1 matching over 8 bases. CDR3 length: 17 amino acids. Germline V CDR1 and CDR2: LNHNV, YYDKDF (reference sequence). Losses at the gene ends were 2 bases for V and 7 bases for J; bases not matched to a gene: 13. DNA for the CDR3: TGTGCCACCAGCAGACTTCTGACCGGGACAGGAGGGCAGCCCCAGCATTTT. Its translation: CATSRLLTGTGGQPQHF.

V and J are TRBV25-1 and TRBJ2-5, with 9 positions matching TRBD2. The CDR3 is 18 amino acids. The germline CDR1 and CDR2 sequences are MGHDK and SYGVNS. The junction had 13 bases not matched to a gene; V was cut back by 0 bases and J by 5 bases. CDR3 amino acids: CASSEYSGAGGPVETQYF. The CDR3 DNA reads TGTGCCAGCAGTGAATATTCGGGGGCGGGGGGGCCGGTCGAGACCCAGTACTTC.